In its sample, the clone carrying this T cell receptor (beta chain) was seen many times. This sample stems from a study of T cells in Graves' hyperthyroidism and ophthalmopathy. Researchers took RNA transcripts and amplified the TCR beta CDR3 regions from them. The study used the HTBI primer set for a first-round RT-PCR of the TCR CDR3. TCRdb reprocessed the multiplex PCR reads via MiXCR and lists one record per CDR3 protein. The sample includes 660,000 or so distinct CDR3 sequences, about 45% of them seen just once. This TCR was recovered from an adult man with Graves' disease, either hyperthyroidism or ophthalmopathy (not recorded which). Input material: peripheral blood or thyroid tissue (not recorded which).

The CDR3 loop is CASSRGTADNSPLHF. The CDR3 nucleotides read TGTGCCAGCAGCCGCGGGACGGCAGATAATTCACCCCTCCACTTT. The gene calls are TRBV7-9 and TRBJ1-6, with D possibly being TRBD1 (5 bases). The V and J ends lost 5 bases and 5 bases respectively, with 13 bases between them. The CDR3 contains 15 residues. CDR1 is SEHNR, CDR2 FQNEAQ, per germline (reference sequence).